Listed below are T cell receptor beta chains from one sample, sequenced in a study of identical twins. TCRdb processed the 5' RACE reads anew with MiXCR; each CDR3 protein has one entry. Of under 1 million distinct CDR3 sequences listed, 9% to 15% were seen once; the top ten hold 1.5% to 2%. This same sample was also taken into another study, of yellow fever vaccine responses in identical twins.

Input material: PBMCs. These receptors were taken from a woman younger than 35 in good health. Both conserved end residues are part of each CDR3. D genes are given only for firm matches. Some rows have no size entry. The others give once, few or many, or a class for an expanded clone.

clone_size d_call j_call v_call cdr3_nt cdr3_aa
few - TRBJ2-1 TRBV2 TGTGCCAGAACAGGGTCCCAGTCCTACAATGAGCAGTTCTTC CARTGSQSYNEQFF
- TRBD2 TRBJ2-3 TRBV7-6 TGTGCCAGCAGCCCTAGCGGATACCCCACAGATACGCAGTATTTT CASSPSGYPTDTQYF
many TRBD1 TRBJ1-5 TRBV12-3/TRBV12-4 TGTGCCAGCAGTTTAGGGACAGGGGGCGGTCAGCCCCAGCATTTT CASSLGTGGGQPQHF
few TRBD1 TRBJ2-1 TRBV10-2 TGCGCCAGCAAGGACAGGGACAATGAGCAGTTCTTC CASKDRDNEQFF
few - TRBJ2-1 TRBV4-1 TGCGCCAGCAGCCAAAATCCAGTAAGGCTTCATGAGCAGTTCTTC CASSQNPVRLHEQFF
- - TRBJ2-2 TRBV6-1 TGTGCCAGCAGTGGTTTAATGGAGCGGAAGAACACCGGGGAGCTGTTTTTT CASSGLMERKNTGELFF
- - TRBJ1-1 TRBV3-1 TGTGCCAGCAGCCAACAAAGGTCGGCTGAAGCTTTCTTT CASSQQRSAEAFF
few TRBD2 TRBJ2-7 TRBV7-9 TGTGCCAGCAGCTCCCCTAGCGGGATGAGCTCCTACGAGCAGTACTTC CASSSPSGMSSYEQYF
- TRBD1 TRBJ1-1 TRBV6-1 TGTGCCAGCAGCATTGGACAGGGTGGCACTGAAGCTTTCTTT CASSIGQGGTEAFF
many TRBD2 TRBJ2-7 TRBV20-1 TGCAGTGCTACCCGGACTAGCTCCTACGAGCAGTACTTC CSATRTSSYEQYF
- - TRBJ2-1 TRBV7-2 TGTGCCAGCAGCCCCCAGGGCCAACTTTCCTACAATGAGCAGTTCTTC CASSPQGQLSYNEQFF
few - TRBJ2-7 TRBV2 TGTGCCAGCAGTGAGCTTCGGGGCGGGTCCCTATCCTACGAGCAGTACTTC CASSELRGGSLSYEQYF
many - TRBJ1-6 TRBV27 TGTGCCAGCACCGATTATAATTCACCCCTCCACTTT CASTDYNSPLHF